These T cell receptor beta chains were read from a single sample in a study of lymphopenia after photon versus proton radiotherapy. Sequencing was performed with immunoSEQ multiplex PCR; in TCRdb, only in-frame clones are kept and a portion is missing. The table lists approximately 65,000 clones, more than 75% of them singletons. The specimen comprised peripheral blood, sampled from a patient treated with proton-based radiotherapy. The source of these receptors is a man of 80 years or more with esophageal cancer. Both conserved end residues are part of each CDR3. The order of the fields is J gene, D gene, clone size, V gene, CDR3 DNA, CDR3 protein. D genes are given only for firm matches. A row's size may be missing; if present it is once, few, many or a size class.

TRBJ2-7,TRBD1,.,TRBV11-2,TGTGCCAGTGCTCCCGGGACAGCCTACGAGCAGTACTTC,CASAPGTAYEQYF
TRBJ2-5,.,.,TRBV4-3,TGCGCCAGCAGCCAACATCCTAGCCCCCAAGAGACCCAGTACTTC,CASSQHPSPQETQYF
TRBJ1-1,.,.,TRBV6-5,TGTGCCAGCAGTTATAGTTTCCGGGGCGGGGACACTGAAGCTTTCTTT,CASSYSFRGGDTEAFF
TRBJ1-6,.,.,TRBV6-5,TGTGCCAGCATTAACAGCTCCTATAATTCACCCCTCCACTTT,CASINSSYNSPLHF
TRBJ2-1,.,.,TRBV5-3,TGTGCCAGAAGGGGCGCGGAATTCTCCTACAATGAGCAGTTCTTC,CARRGAEFSYNEQFF
TRBJ1-2,.,.,TRBV28,TGTGCCAGTACTACAGGGCTCTATGGCTACACCTTC,CASTTGLYGYTF
TRBJ1-2,.,.,TRBV18,TGTGCCAGCTCACCTTCCGGGACGGATAACTATGGCTACACCTTC,CASSPSGTDNYGYTF
TRBJ2-3,.,.,TRBV5-8,TGTGCCAGCAGCTCCACCCGGAGCACAGATACGCAGTATTTT,CASSSTRSTDTQYF
TRBJ1-1,.,.,TRBV6-6,TGTGCCAGCAGTCTCGACAGGCTGGCGAACACTGAAGCTTTCTTT,CASSLDRLANTEAFF
TRBJ2-1,TRBD1,.,TRBV5-1,TGCGCCAGCAGCCAGGGACAGGGGAGGACCTACAATGAGCAGTTCTTC,CASSQGQGRTYNEQFF
TRBJ2-3,.,.,TRBV4-1,TGCGCCAGCAGCCAAGCACGGGGACGGGGACGCACAGATACGCAGTATTTT,CASSQARGRGRTDTQYF
TRBJ1-1,.,.,TRBV7-9,TGTGCCAGCAGCTTACTAGACCTTACGAACACTGAAGCTTTCTTT,CASSLLDLTNTEAFF
TRBJ1-1,.,.,TRBV5-1,TGCGCCAGCAGCGCTTCCCGGGGTGAAGCTTTCTTT,CASSASRGEAFF
TRBJ2-2,TRBD1,.,TRBV5-1,TGCGCCAGCAGCCCGGACAGGGGAGAGTTGACCGGGGAGCTGTTTTTT,CASSPDRGELTGELFF
TRBJ2-7,TRBD2,.,TRBV5-4,TGTGCCAGCAGCTTAGCGGGAGCCTCCTACGAGCAGTACTTC,CASSLAGASYEQYF
TRBJ1-1,.,.,TRBV7-8,TGTGCCAGCAGCTTATGGGTCGGAACAATGAACACTGAAGCTTTCTTT,CASSLWVGTMNTEAFF
TRBJ2-3,TRBD2,.,TRBV12-5,TGTGCTAGTGGTTTGGTACGGATCCGGGGGGAGGGCACAGATACGCAGTATTTT,CASGLVRIRGEGTDTQYF
TRBJ2-7,TRBD2,.,TRBV5-1,TGCGCCAGCAGCTTGGACTTAGCGGGTCCCTACGAGCAGTACTTC,CASSLDLAGPYEQYF
TRBJ1-3,.,.,TRBV19,TGTGCCAGTAGTATTATTCTGGGACGGCGCTCTGGAAACACCATATATTTT,CASSIILGRRSGNTIYF
TRBJ2-3,TRBD2,once,TRBV27,TGTGCCAGCAGGCGGCTAGGACTAGCGGGAGGTGTAAGCACAGATACGCAGTATTTT,CASRRLGLAGGVSTDTQYF
TRBJ1-1,.,.,TRBV23-1,TGCGCCAGCAGTCAATCGGATCAGGGAAGCTTAGAGAACACTGAAGCTTTCTTT,CASSQSDQGSLENTEAFF
TRBJ1-6,.,.,TRBV27,TGTGCCAGCAGTTCGGGGGCCACCTATAATTCACCCCTCCACTTT,CASSSGATYNSPLHF
TRBJ2-1,.,.,TRBV5-1,TGCGCCAGCAGGGAGGGGACGGATCCTAATGAGCAGTTCTTC,CASREGTDPNEQFF
TRBJ2-7,.,once,TRBV9,TGTGCCAGCAGCGTAGCCGGGCTCGGCGAGCAGTACTTC,CASSVAGLGEQYF
TRBJ2-1,.,.,TRBV11-1,TGTGCCAGCAGCTCCCCGGGGAGAGCTTACAATGAGCAGTTCTTC,CASSSPGRAYNEQFF
TRBJ2-3,TRBD2,.,TRBV10-3,TGTGCCATCAGCGTGGGATTAGCGGGAGGGACAGATACGCAGTATTTT,CAISVGLAGGTDTQYF
TRBJ1-5,.,.,TRBV19,TGTGCCAGTGGGGTTTTAGGCAATCAGCCCCAGCATTTT,CASGVLGNQPQHF
TRBJ2-5,TRBD2,.,TRBV19,TGTGCCAGTAGTACGACTAGCGGGGGAGGGGAGACCCAGTACTTC,CASSTTSGGGETQYF
TRBJ2-2,TRBD2,.,TRBV7-7,TGTGCCAGCAGCTTACTTCCTAGCGGGGCCGGGAACACCGGGGAGCTGTTTTTT,CASSLLPSGAGNTGELFF
TRBJ2-3,.,.,TRBV4-3,TGCGCCAGCAGCCCCCGGGACGGATTAGATACGCAGTATTTT,CASSPRDGLDTQYF
TRBJ2-7,.,.,TRBV14,TGTGCCAGCAGCCAGACAGGGAGGTGGTACGAGCAGTACTTC,CASSQTGRWYEQYF
TRBJ1-5,.,.,TRBV19,TGTGCCAGTAGTTCAGACAGGTCATATAGCAATCAGCCCCAGCATTTT,CASSSDRSYSNQPQHF
TRBJ2-5,.,.,TRBV6-1,TGTGCCAGCAGGGTCCGGAACCAAGAGACCCAGTACTTC,CASRVRNQETQYF
TRBJ1-2,.,.,TRBV27,TGTGCCAGCAGTTTAGCTGGAAGGGGTGGCTACACCTTC,CASSLAGRGGYTF
TRBJ1-4,.,.,TRBV30,TGTGCCTGGAGTGTATACACCACTTATGCAACTAATGAAAAACTGTTTTTT,CAWSVYTTYATNEKLFF
TRBJ1-2,.,.,TRBV5-1,TGCGCCAGCAGCTTGACCCTAAATTGGGGGGAAGACTATGGCTACACCTTC,CASSLTLNWGEDYGYTF
TRBJ2-7,TRBD1,.,TRBV23-1,TGCGCCAGCAGTCAATTGGACAGGGGCGAAACCTACGAGCAGTACTTC,CASSQLDRGETYEQYF
TRBJ2-1,.,.,TRBV4-3,TGCGCCAGCAGCCAAGATCTACAGGCAACCCCGTTCTTC,CASSQDLQATPFF
TRBJ2-7,TRBD1,few,TRBV18,TGTGCCAGCTCACCGAGGACAGGGGGTGGCGAGCAGTACTTC,CASSPRTGGGEQYF
TRBJ2-1,.,.,TRBV21-1,TGTGCCAGCAGCAGTCAAGTGGGGGAGCAGTTCTTC,CASSSQVGEQFF
TRBJ2-7,.,.,TRBV27,TGTGCCAGCAGTTATGGACGGCCCTACTACGAGCAGTACTTC,CASSYGRPYYEQYF
TRBJ2-2,.,.,TRBV5-1,TGCGCCAGCAGCTTGGCCCTGGGGGGGGCCACCGGGGAGCTGTTTTTT,CASSLALGGATGELFF